This TCR beta chain was identified in a study of blood T cell repertoires in COVID-19. Study-wide background: The study drew acute and convalescent COVID-19 samples from the United States, Italy and Spain. T cells, B-cell-depleted T cells, or PBMCs supplied cDNA or gDNA.

This clone was detected a few times. Per the original methods: Amplification from reference gene primers served as the basis for estimated nucleated cell counts. Sequencing used immunoSEQ multiplex PCR; TCRdb keeps in-frame clones, though not all of them. V, J and clone size are taken as reported in that table, and D and trimming were inferred from the DNA itself. The repertoire has 45,000 to 55,000 clones, approximately 80% of them found once; the top ten carry 14% to 15%. The sample taken for sequencing was peripheral blood. The TCR sequence derives from a human donor with active or convalescent COVID-19. The donor label of this sample is uncertain.

The CDR3: CASSLATGSNTGELFF. The CDR3 DNA is TGTGCCAGCAGCTTAGCGACAGGGTCGAACACCGGGGAGCTGTTTTTT. This sequence joins TRBV11-1 and TRBJ2-2; TRBD1 matches 7 bases. The CDR3 sequence is 16 residues long. V shed 0 bases, J shed 0 bases, and the junction held 1 base outside the gene matches. Germline V gives CDR1 SGHAT, CDR2 FQDESV (reference sequence).